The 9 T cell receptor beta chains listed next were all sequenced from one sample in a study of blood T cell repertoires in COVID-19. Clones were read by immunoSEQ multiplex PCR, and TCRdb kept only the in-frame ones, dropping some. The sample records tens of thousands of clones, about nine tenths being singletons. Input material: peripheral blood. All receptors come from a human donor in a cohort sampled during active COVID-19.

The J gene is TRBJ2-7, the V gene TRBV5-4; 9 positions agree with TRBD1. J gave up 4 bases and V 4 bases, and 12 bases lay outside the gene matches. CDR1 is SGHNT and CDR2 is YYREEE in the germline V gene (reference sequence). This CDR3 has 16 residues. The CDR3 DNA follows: TGTGCCAGCAGCCAGGGACAGGGTCGGAACCCATACGAGCAGTACTTC. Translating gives CASSQGQGRNPYEQYF.

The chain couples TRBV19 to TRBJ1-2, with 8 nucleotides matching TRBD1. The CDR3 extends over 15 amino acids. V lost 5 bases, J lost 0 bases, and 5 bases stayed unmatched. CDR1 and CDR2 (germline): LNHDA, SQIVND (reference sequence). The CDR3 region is CASSAGQGPNYGYTF. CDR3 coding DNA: TGTGCCAGTAGTGCCGGACAGGGACCTAACTATGGCTACACCTTC.

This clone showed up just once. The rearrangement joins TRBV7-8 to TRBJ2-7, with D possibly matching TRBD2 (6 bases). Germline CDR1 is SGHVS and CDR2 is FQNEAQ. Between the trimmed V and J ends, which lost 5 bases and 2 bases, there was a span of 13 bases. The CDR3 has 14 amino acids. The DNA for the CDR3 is TGTGCCAGCAGCCTCGGGGGTAGGGCCTACGAGCAGTACTTC. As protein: CASSLGGRAYEQYF.

CDR3 nucleotides: TGTGCCAGCAGCAAACCTCTAGCGGGAGGGTTTAGCTCCTACAATGAGCAGTTCTTC. It specifies CASSKPLAGGFSSYNEQFF. The chain has TRBV28 and TRBJ2-1; 12 bases match TRBD2. CDR1 is MDHEN and CDR2 is SYDVKM in the germline V gene. The CDR3 runs 19 residues. The V gene end was trimmed by 6 bases and the J gene end by 0 bases; junction bases not matched to a gene: 12.

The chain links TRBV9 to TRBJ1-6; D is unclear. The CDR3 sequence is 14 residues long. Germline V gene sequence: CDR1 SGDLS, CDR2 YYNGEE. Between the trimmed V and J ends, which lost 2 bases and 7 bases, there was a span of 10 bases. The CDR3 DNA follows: TGTGCCAGCAGCGTGATGGAGACCAATTCACCCCTCCACTTT. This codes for CASSVMETNSPLHF.

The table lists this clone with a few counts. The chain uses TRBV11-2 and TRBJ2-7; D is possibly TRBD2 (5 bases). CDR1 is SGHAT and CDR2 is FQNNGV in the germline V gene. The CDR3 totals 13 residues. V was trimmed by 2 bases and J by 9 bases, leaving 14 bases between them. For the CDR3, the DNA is TGTGCCAGCAGCTTACTCCAGGACTCAGTGCAGTACTTC. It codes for CASSLLQDSVQYF.

The CDR3 DNA reads as TGTGCCAGCAGCGTAGCACAGCAAGAGACCCAGTACTTC. It translates to CASSVAQQETQYF. The chain recombines TRBV9 with TRBJ2-5; D not certain. This CDR3 contains 13 residues. Per the germline V gene, CDR1 is SGDLS and CDR2 is YYNGEE. Trimming left V 0 bases short and J 2 bases short, with 5 bases between.

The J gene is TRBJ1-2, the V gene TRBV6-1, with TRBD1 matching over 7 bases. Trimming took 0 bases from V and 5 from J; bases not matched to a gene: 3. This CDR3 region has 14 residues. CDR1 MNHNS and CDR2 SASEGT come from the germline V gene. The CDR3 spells CASSEARGPYGYTF. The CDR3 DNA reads TGTGCCAGCAGTGAAGCTAGGGGGCCGTATGGCTACACCTTC.

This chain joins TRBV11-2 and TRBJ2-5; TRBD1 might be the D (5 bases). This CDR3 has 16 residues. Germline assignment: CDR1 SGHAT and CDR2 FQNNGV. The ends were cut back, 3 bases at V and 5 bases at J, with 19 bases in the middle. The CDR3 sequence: CASSLRFVARQETQYF. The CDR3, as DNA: TGTGCCAGCAGCTTGCGGTTTGTGGCTAGACAGGAGACCCAGTACTTC.